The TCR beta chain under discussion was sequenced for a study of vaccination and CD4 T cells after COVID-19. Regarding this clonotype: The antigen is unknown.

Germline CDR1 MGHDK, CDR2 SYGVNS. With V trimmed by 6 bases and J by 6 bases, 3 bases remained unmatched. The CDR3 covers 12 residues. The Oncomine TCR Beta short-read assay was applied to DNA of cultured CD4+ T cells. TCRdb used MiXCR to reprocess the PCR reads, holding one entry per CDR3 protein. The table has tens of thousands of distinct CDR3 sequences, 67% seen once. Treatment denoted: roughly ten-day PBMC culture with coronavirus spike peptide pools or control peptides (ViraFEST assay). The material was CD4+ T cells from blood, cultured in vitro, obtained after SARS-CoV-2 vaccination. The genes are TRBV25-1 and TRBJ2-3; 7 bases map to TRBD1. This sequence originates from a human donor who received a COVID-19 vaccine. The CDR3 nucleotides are TGTGCCAGCAGGACAGGGTCTGATACGCAGTATTTT. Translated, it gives CASRTGSDTQYF.